A selection of T cell receptor beta chains follows, all from one sample in a study of CD8 T cells in ankylosing spondylitis. Each CDR3 protein is one row after TCRdb ran MiXCR on the 5' RACE reads. The data hold 100,000 or so distinct CDR3 sequences, with around 8.5% observed a single time. Sequencing was done on a sample of blood, either unsorted or a sorted T cell fraction (not recorded which). Receptor source: a male donor with ankylosing spondylitis. The CDR3 runs from the conserved cysteine through the conserved F or W.

TRBV6-1,TRBJ1-5,CASGRGGGQPQHF
TRBV5-6,TRBJ1-5,CASSPGQGASNQPQHF
TRBV20-1,TRBJ2-5,CSAPETAGGLGRRETQYF
TRBV20-1,TRBJ2-5,CSASRDREETQYF
TRBV5-1,TRBJ2-1,CASSGRLAGGPGNEQFF
TRBV5-6,TRBJ2-3,CASRRSGLATDTQYF
TRBV2,TRBJ2-1,CASSLSRNEQFF
TRBV7-9,TRBJ2-1,CASSEAGYSYNEQFF
TRBV7-9,TRBJ1-1,CASSWDRGRTEAFF
TRBV7-9,TRBJ2-1,CASSDRLAGENEQFF
TRBV6-1,TRBJ1-1,CASSGPFDTEAFF
TRBV7-9,TRBJ2-5,CASSEDRDFQETQYF
TRBV10-1,TRBJ2-1,CASSGISYNEQFF